Sequencing of this T cell receptor beta chain was carried out in a study of shared clonotypes between healthy human individuals. For the study at large: Plates per donor: three CD4 naive, three CD4 memory, two CD8 naive, one CD8 memory.

Trimming took 2 bases from V and 0 from J; bases not matched to a gene: 10. In germline, CDR1 is SGHKS, CDR2 YYEKEE (reference sequence). The CDR3 has 19 residues. Clones were read by immunoSEQ multiplex PCR, and TCRdb kept only the in-frame ones, dropping some. The repertoire consists of roughly 300,000 clones, with around 70% occurring once and the leading ten covering 8% to 13%. The rearrangement joins TRBV5-5 to TRBJ2-1, with 11 nucleotides matching TRBD2. Sequenced material: memory CD4+ T cells sorted from blood. Described subset: CD45RA-negative fraction. This clonotype originated in a man aged 25 to 40 in good health. The CDR3 reads CASSLVLAGVDSSYNEQFF. In DNA form, the CDR3 reads TGTGCCAGCAGCTTAGTACTAGCGGGAGTAGACAGCTCCTACAATGAGCAGTTCTTC.